These 7 T cell receptor beta chains were all obtained from the same sample, sequenced in a study of CD8 T cells in ankylosing spondylitis. MiXCR was run by TCRdb on the 5' RACE reads, yielding one entry per CDR3 protein. Found here are under 450,000 distinct CDR3 sequences, roughly 20% of them singletons; the top ten hold around 13%. Material: blood, either unsorted or a sorted T cell fraction (not recorded which). These receptors all come from a male donor with ankylosing spondylitis or in good health (not recorded which).

The genes are TRBV12-3 or TRBV12-4 and TRBJ2-1; D could derive from TRBD1 or TRBD2 (6 bases each). This CDR3 is 16 amino acids long. The ends were cut back, 5 bases at V and 0 bases at J, with 14 bases in the middle. CDR3 DNA: TGTGCCAGCAGTCCGCCTCGGGGGCCCTCCTACAATGAGCAGTTCTTC. It yields the protein CASSPPRGPSYNEQFF.

This clonotype was observed a few times. The chain carries TRBV12-3 or TRBV12-4 and TRBJ2-1, with TRBD2 identical over 7 bases. CDR3 size: 13 residues. The V gene end was trimmed by 6 bases and the J gene end by 5 bases; junction bases not matched to a gene: 4. The chain's CDR3 is CASSAGGNNEQFF. The CDR3 DNA sequence: TGTGCCAGCAGCGCCGGGGGGAACAATGAGCAGTTCTTC.

This chain connects TRBV6-1 to TRBJ1-1, with 11 bases aligning to TRBD1. CDR3 length: 17 residues. The ends lost 2 bases at V and 2 bases at J; junction bases unmatched: 7. CDR1 and CDR2 (germline): MNHNS, SASEGT. In nucleotides, the CDR3 is TGTGCCAGCAGTGAACTGGACAGGGGGCTTAGCAACACTGAAGCTTTCTTT. It codes for CASSELDRGLSNTEAFF.

This clonotype was counted ten times or more. The rearrangement joins TRBV5-1 to TRBJ2-7; D is unresolved. V lost 0 bases and J lost 4, with 8 bases in between. The V gene's germline CDR1 is SGHRS and CDR2 YFSETQ. The CDR3 is 13 amino acids. CDR3 loop: CASSLEQSYEQYF. In nucleotides, the CDR3 is TGCGCCAGCAGCTTGGAACAGTCTTACGAGCAGTACTTC.

This clonotype was observed a few times. This rearrangement joins TRBV11-2 to TRBJ2-3; TRBD2 matches at 8 bases. Unmatched junction bases numbered 12, after V lost 3 bases and J lost 4 bases. Germline CDR1 SGHAT, CDR2 FQNNGV. There are 17 residues in the CDR3. CDR3 sequence: CASSFVGGSGGSDTQYF. CDR3 nucleotide sequence: TGTGCCAGCAGCTTCGTGGGAGGGAGCGGGGGATCAGATACGCAGTATTTT.

The CDR3 region has the DNA TGTGCCAGCAGTGAACTGACCAACTACGAGCAGTACTTC. Translating gives CASSELTNYEQYF. The J gene is TRBJ2-7, the V gene TRBV6-1; no clear D gene. Between the trimmed V and J ends, which lost 2 bases and 3 bases, there was a span of 8 bases. Germline CDR1 reads MNHNS; CDR2 reads SASEGT. CDR3 size: 13 residues.

This clonotype was counted between two and nine times. The rearrangement uses TRBV2 and TRBJ2-5; D is undetermined. V shed 9 bases and J shed 4 bases, with 18 bases lying between them. Germline values: CDR1 SNHLY, CDR2 FYNNEI. The CDR3 length is 14 residues. The CDR3 bases are TGTGCCAGTGCCGGTCAGGCGGCTGGAGAGACCCAGTACTTC. It encodes CASAGQAAGETQYF.